This entry lists 28 T cell receptor beta chains sequenced from one sample in a study of CD8 T cells in ankylosing spondylitis. MiXCR was run by TCRdb on the 5' RACE reads, yielding one entry per CDR3 protein. The repertoire holds 300,000 to 400,000 distinct CDR3 sequences, with approximately 22% as singletons. The material sequenced was blood, either unsorted or a sorted T cell fraction (not recorded which). The source is a male donor with ankylosing spondylitis or in good health (not recorded which).

The V call is TRBV29-1, the J call TRBJ2-1; no clear D. Germline-derived CDR1 and CDR2 are SQVTM and ANQGSEA. Trimming cost V 4 bases and J 7 bases, with 8 bases left between them. CDR3 length: 11 amino acids. CDR3 residues: CSVGGTNEQFF. For the CDR3, the DNA is TGCAGCGTTGGGGGAACTAATGAGCAGTTCTTC.

This clonotype was seen only a few times. This chain links TRBV7-8 with TRBJ2-5; D gene ambiguous. V shed 5 bases and J shed 5 bases, with 12 bases lying between them. This CDR3 is built from 13 residues. Germline loops: CDR1 SGHVS, CDR2 FQNEAQ. Here the CDR3 reads CASSGSERETQYF. The CDR3 DNA sequence: TGTGCCAGCAGCGGGTCGGAACGGGAGACCCAGTACTTC.

The rearrangement uses TRBV5-1 and TRBJ2-1; TRBD2 aligns across 9 bases. The germline CDR1 and CDR2 sequences are SGHRS and YFSETQ. This CDR3 spans 16 amino acids. V trimming: 2 bases; J trimming: 10 bases; junction bases outside the gene matches: 13. CDR3: CASSFEVAGAPTEQFF. The CDR3 DNA sequence: TGCGCCAGCAGCTTTGAGGTAGCGGGGGCCCCGACGGAGCAGTTCTTC.

The chain couples TRBV9 to TRBJ1-1; D ambiguous. CDR1 SGDLS and CDR2 YYNGEE come from the germline V gene. The CDR3 is made up of 15 amino acids. The V end was cut by 0 bases, the J end by 4 bases, with 13 bases between. The CDR3 reads CASSVGWAPGTEAFF. The DNA of the CDR3 is TGTGCCAGCAGCGTAGGGTGGGCTCCAGGCACTGAAGCTTTCTTT. The whole variable domain, filled in from reference TRBV9 and TRBJ1-1, reads DSGVTQTPKHLITATGQRVTLRCSPRSGDLSVYWYQQSLDQGLQFLIQYYNGEERAKGNILERFSAQQFPDLHSELNLSSLELGDSALYFCASSVGWAPGTEAFFGQGTRLTVV.

This clonotype was recorded a few times. The V call is TRBV7-2, the J call TRBJ2-3; D is unresolved. The CDR3 contains 14 residues. CDR1 and CDR2 from the germline V gene are SGHTA and FQGNSA. V lost 1 base and J 1 base, leaving 6 bases between the germline ends. This CDR3 reads CASSLVYGTDTQYF. In DNA, the CDR3 is TGTGCCAGCAGCTTAGTGTATGGCACAGATACGCAGTATTTT.

The chain combines TRBV7-9 with TRBJ2-3; D unclear. V was clipped by 4 bases and J by 2 bases, with 7 bases between them. The CDR3 covers 13 residues. Germline V gene data show CDR1 as SEHNR and CDR2 as FQNEAQ (reference sequence). This CDR3 is CASSSPLTDTQYF. As DNA, the CDR3 is TGTGCCAGCAGCTCCCCTCTCACAGATACGCAGTATTTT. Looking up the rest from reference TRBV7-9 and TRBJ2-3 gives the full variable domain: DTGVSQNPRHKITKRGQNVTFRCDPISEHNRLYWYRQTLGQGPEFLTYFQNEAQLEKSRLLSDRFSAERPKGSFSTLEIQRTEQGDSAMYLCASSSPLTDTQYFGPGTRLTVL.

This clonotype was observed many times. V and J are TRBV6-1 and TRBJ2-1, with 15 bases fitting TRBD2. With 2 bases clipped from V and 4 bases from J, the junction kept 9 bases outside the gene matches. This CDR3 region has 19 residues. Germline-derived CDR1 and CDR2 are MNHNS and SASEGT. The CDR3 nucleotides read TGTGCCAGCAGTGAAAGGGGACTAGCGGGGGGATTGGCGTACAATGAGCAGTTCTTC. Translated, it gives CASSERGLAGGLAYNEQFF.

The chain combines TRBV29-1 with TRBJ2-1, with D unclear. The CDR3 contains 15 residues. V lost 1 base to trimming and J lost 2 bases, with 12 bases between them. From germline, CDR1 is SQVTM and CDR2 ANQGSEA. In DNA form, the CDR3 reads TGCAGCGTTGAAGGGGTCGCAATGGCCTACAATGAGCAGTTCTTC. Translated: CSVEGVAMAYNEQFF.

This clonotype was counted a few times. The V call is TRBV10-3, the J call TRBJ1-1; D unclear. V lost 0 bases to trimming and J lost 1 base, with 9 bases between them. Germline V gene data show CDR1 as ENHRY and CDR2 as SYGVKD. The CDR3 is made up of 15 amino acids. CDR3 nucleotide sequence: TGTGCCATCAGTGAGTCGTTTCCTGGGAACACTGAAGCTTTCTTT. It translates to CAISESFPGNTEAFF.

At least ten counts were recorded for this clonotype. J is TRBJ1-1 and V is TRBV20-1; the D is unclear. The CDR3 loop spans 12 amino acids. CDR1 and CDR2 (germline): DFQATT, SNEGSKA (reference sequence). Trimming took off 5 bases at V and 1 base at J, with 8 bases between the two ends. CDR3 in DNA: TGCAGTGCTTTCGGTGGGAACACTGAAGCTTTCTTT. This sequence encodes CSAFGGNTEAFF.

This clonotype was counted only a few times. The gene calls are TRBV21-1 and TRBJ2-3; no check of the table's D call, TRBD2, against the DNA was made. TRBV21-1 is given as a pseudogene. The CDR3 has 15 amino acids. The CDR3 DNA reads TGTGCCAGCACGGTAGGCAGCGGGGGCACAGATACGCAGTATTTT. Translation gives CASTVGSGGTDTQYF.

In this sample, this clonotype turned up a few times. V gene TRBV12-3 or TRBV12-4 combines with J gene TRBJ2-7, with TRBD1 matching over 8 bases. CDR3 length equals 16 residues. The J segment lost 3 bases and the V segment lost 5 bases, leaving 12 bases of the junction unmatched. CDR3 residues: CASSLGSDRGDYEQYF. CDR3 nucleotides: TGTGCCAGCAGTCTAGGCTCTGACAGGGGTGACTACGAGCAGTACTTC.

In its sample, this clonotype was seen a few times. This chain joins TRBV4-1 and TRBJ2-2; D perhaps matches TRBD1 (6 bases). Trimming took 1 base from V and 6 from J, leaving 12 bases between them. Germline CDR1 and CDR2: MGHRA and YSYEKL. CDR3 length: 15 residues. The CDR3 nucleotides are TGCGCCAGCAGCCAAGTTCAGGGGCAGGCCGGGGAGCTGTTTTTT. It codes for CASSQVQGQAGELFF.

At least ten counts were recorded for this clonotype. V usage is TRBV7-9 and J usage is TRBJ2-1; 9 bases map to TRBD1. The V segment lost 5 bases and the J segment 10 bases; nucleotides outside the gene matches: 6. Germline values: CDR1 SEHNR, CDR2 FQNEAQ (reference sequence). The CDR3 spans 13 residues. The chain's CDR3 is CASSPGTGYEQFF. The CDR3 coding sequence is TGTGCCAGCAGCCCCGGGACAGGGTACGAGCAGTTCTTC.

This clonotype was counted at least ten times. The chain uses TRBV6-4 and TRBJ2-3, with 10 bases aligning to TRBD2. The CDR3 has 15 amino acids. Germline CDR1 is MRHNA and CDR2 is SNTAGT. The J segment lost 4 bases and the V segment lost 0 bases, leaving 1 base of the junction unmatched. CDR3 amino acids: CASSDSAGGPDTQYF. CDR3 DNA sequence: TGTGCCAGCAGTGACTCAGCGGGGGGGCCAGATACGCAGTATTTT.

The rearrangement links TRBV29-1 to TRBJ1-2, with 7 nucleotides matching TRBD1. The CDR3 totals 14 residues. The ends lost 4 bases at V and 2 bases at J; junction bases unmatched: 7. The germline V gene has CDR1 SQVTM and CDR2 ANQGSEA. The CDR3 region is CSVGGDSLNYGYTF. Here the CDR3 DNA reads TGCAGCGTTGGGGGGGACAGTCTAAACTATGGCTACACCTTC.

On this clonotype itself: A read error is possible here, since a much larger clone lies one base away. The rearrangement links TRBV5-5 to TRBJ2-1; D perhaps matches TRBD1 (6 bases). Trimming shortened V by 4 bases and J by 7 bases, and 12 bases separated the two germline ends. CDR3 size: 13 residues. The V gene's germline CDR1 is SGHKS and CDR2 YYEKEE (reference sequence). The CDR3 DNA is TGTGCCAGCAGCGCGGAAGGGGGAAATGAGCAGTTCTTC. Amino acids: CASSAEGGNEQFF.

The gene calls are TRBV4-2 and TRBJ2-5; 8 nucleotides agree with TRBD1. The CDR3 contains 13 residues. The V segment lost 4 bases and the J segment 7 bases; nucleotides outside the gene matches: 5. Per the germline V gene, CDR1 is LGHNA and CDR2 is YNFKEQ. CDR3 in amino acids: CASSLDRGGTQYF. The DNA for the CDR3 is TGTGCCAGCAGCCTCGACAGGGGTGGGACCCAGTACTTC.

The gene calls are TRBV2 and TRBJ2-7; D is tentatively TRBD1 or TRBD2 (6 bases each). The germline V gene has CDR1 SNHLY and CDR2 FYNNEI. There are 15 residues in the CDR3. Between the trimmed V and J ends, which lost 1 base and 4 bases, there was a span of 14 bases. In DNA form, the CDR3 reads TGTGCCAGCAGTGAAGGCGTGGGGGGCGGTTACGAGCAGTACTTC. It encodes CASSEGVGGGYEQYF.

This clonotype was counted only a few times. The CDR3 nucleotides read TGCGCCAGCAGCCAGCACCAAGAGGCAGCGGGGGGATACACCGGGGAGCTGTTTTTT. Residues: CASSQHQEAAGGYTGELFF. The chain couples TRBV4-1 to TRBJ2-2; the match to TRBD2 covers 9 bases. V lost 3 bases to trimming and J lost 3 bases; unmatched junction nucleotides: 14. The CDR3 runs 19 residues. CDR1 MGHRA and CDR2 YSYEKL come from the germline V gene.

The chain recombines TRBV9 with TRBJ1-1; the match to TRBD1 covers 7 bases. The CDR3 covers 13 residues. The germline V gene has CDR1 SGDLS and CDR2 YYNGEE. V was clipped by 4 bases and J by 8 bases; unmatched bases: 8. CDR3 protein: CASSFGTAGEAFF. CDR3 in DNA: TGTGCCAGCAGCTTCGGGACAGCGGGAGAAGCTTTCTTT. The variable domain in full, with the rest retrieved from reference TRBV9 and TRBJ1-1, is DSGVTQTPKHLITATGQRVTLRCSPRSGDLSVYWYQQSLDQGLQFLIQYYNGEERAKGNILERFSAQQFPDLHSELNLSSLELGDSALYFCASSFGTAGEAFFGQGTRLTVV.

The V and J genes are TRBV27 and TRBJ2-2; maybe TRBD2 (7 bases). Germline V gives CDR1 MNHEY, CDR2 SMNVEV (reference sequence). The V gene lost 10 bases and the J gene lost 6 bases, with 18 bases spanning the gap. The CDR3 contains 14 residues. DNA for the CDR3: TGTGCCACTGGGGGCTGGGGGGGTTCCGGGGAGCTGTTTTTT. This codes for CATGGWGGSGELFF.

The sample holds a few counts of this clonotype. The chain joins TRBV20-1 to TRBJ2-7, with 10 bases lining up with TRBD2. CDR3 size: 14 residues. CDR1 DFQATT and CDR2 SNEGSKA come from the germline V gene (reference sequence). V dropped 7 bases and J dropped 4; count of bases not matched to a gene: 10. The CDR3 DNA reads TGCAGTGGAACAGGACTAGCGGAGAGATACGAGCAGTACTTC. It yields the protein CSGTGLAERYEQYF.

This chain joins TRBV7-9 and TRBJ2-1, with unresolved D. The CDR3 covers 17 residues. Germline V lookup: CDR1 SEHNR, CDR2 FQNEAQ (reference sequence). The germline V and J ends were trimmed by 5 bases and 2 bases, with 19 bases remaining between them. CDR3 DNA: TGTGCCAGCAGCGCTACTCGCACCTACGCTGCCTACAATGAGCAGTTCTTC. This gives the protein CASSATRTYAAYNEQFF.

V gene TRBV27 combines with J gene TRBJ2-3, with D unresolved. V shed 3 bases and J shed 6 bases, with 13 bases lying between them. Germline assignment: CDR1 MNHEY and CDR2 SMNVEV (reference sequence). The CDR3 length is 14 residues. This CDR3 reads CASSLPTLSDTQYF. DNA for the CDR3: TGTGCCAGCAGTTTGCCTACCCTCTCCGATACGCAGTATTTT.

The gene calls are TRBV13 and TRBJ2-5; TRBD1 aligns across 9 bases. The CDR3 consists of 14 residues. The ends lost 5 bases at V and 5 bases at J; junction bases unmatched: 6. Germline CDR1 PRHDT, CDR2 FYEKMQ (reference sequence). Here the CDR3 reads CASSNRGLAETQYF. CDR3 nucleotides: TGTGCCAGCAGCAACAGGGGGCTCGCGGAGACCCAGTACTTC.

V usage is TRBV24-1 and J usage is TRBJ2-7; the D is unclear. Trimming removed 7 bases at V and 6 bases at J, with 12 bases between. CDR1 KGHDR and CDR2 SFDVKD come from the germline V gene. The CDR3 spans 12 residues. The CDR3 reads CATSGHGAEQYF. Written as DNA, the CDR3 is TGTGCCACCAGCGGGCACGGTGCCGAGCAGTACTTC.

The gene calls are TRBV2 and TRBJ2-1; weak D call: TRBD2 (5 bases). With 6 bases removed from V and 6 bases from J, the gap between germline ends came to 18 bases. Per the germline V gene, CDR1 is SNHLY and CDR2 is FYNNEI. The CDR3 sequence is 15 residues long. The CDR3 DNA reads as TGTGCCAGCAGCGAGGGCCCCGCTGTGTTCAATGAGCAGTTCTTC. Its translation: CASSEGPAVFNEQFF.